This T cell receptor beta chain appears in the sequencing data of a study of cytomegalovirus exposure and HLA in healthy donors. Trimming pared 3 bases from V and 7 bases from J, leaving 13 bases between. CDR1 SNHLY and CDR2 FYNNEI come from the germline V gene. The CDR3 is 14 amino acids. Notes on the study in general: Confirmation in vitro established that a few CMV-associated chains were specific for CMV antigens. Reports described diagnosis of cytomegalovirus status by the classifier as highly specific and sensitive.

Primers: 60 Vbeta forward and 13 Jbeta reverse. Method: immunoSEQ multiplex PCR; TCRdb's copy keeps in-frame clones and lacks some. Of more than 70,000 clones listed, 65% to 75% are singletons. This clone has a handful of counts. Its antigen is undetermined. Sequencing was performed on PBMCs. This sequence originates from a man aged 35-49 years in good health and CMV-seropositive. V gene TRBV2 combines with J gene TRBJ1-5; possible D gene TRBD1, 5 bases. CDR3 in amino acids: CASSDGGVEQPQHF. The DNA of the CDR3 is TGTGCCAGCAGTGATGGGGGGGTAGAGCAGCCCCAGCATTTT.